The 27 T cell receptor beta chains reported below all come from one sample, sequenced in a study of patients and donors after allogeneic stem cell transplantation. TCRdb reanalysed the RT-PCR reads using MiXCR and keeps one entry per CDR3 protein. The table shows 900,000 to 1,000,000 distinct CDR3 sequences, with about a sixth occurring only once. Sequenced material: blood, either unsorted or a sorted T cell fraction (not recorded which). Receptors originate from a human donor who was either an allogeneic HSCT recipient or a stem cell or donor lymphocyte infusion donor (not recorded which). It is not recorded whose cells these are; they may come from a transplant donor.

This chain joins TRBV18 and TRBJ1-2; D gene uncertain. Germline assignment: CDR1 KGHSH and CDR2 LQKENI. The CDR3 spans 16 residues. V lost 4 bases to trimming and J lost 7 bases, with 22 bases between them. The CDR3 sequence is CASSLSTTGPGGGYTF. Here the CDR3 DNA reads TGTGCCAGCTCACTAAGCACGACGGGTCCCGGTGGTGGCTACACCTTC.

The sample holds a few counts of this clonotype. This sequence joins TRBV6-5 and TRBJ2-3; D not certain. The germline V and J ends were trimmed by 2 bases and 2 bases, with 14 bases remaining between them. This CDR3 has 16 amino acids. Germline values: CDR1 MNHEY, CDR2 SVGAGI. CDR3: CASSYQLERNTDTQYF. The CDR3 DNA follows: TGTGCCAGCAGTTACCAGCTAGAAAGAAACACAGATACGCAGTATTTT.

This clonotype has ten or more counts. V usage is TRBV20-1 and J usage is TRBJ2-1; D uncertain. The CDR3 runs to 12 residues. V was pared by 4 bases and J by 10 bases, with 14 bases between. Germline assignment: CDR1 DFQATT and CDR2 SNEGSKA (reference sequence). CDR3 sequence: CSATPRPPEQFF. In DNA form, the CDR3 reads TGCAGTGCTACCCCTCGACCGCCCGAGCAGTTCTTC.

In this sample, this clonotype turned up many times. The CDR3 DNA is TGTGCCAGCAGCACCCGGACAGGGATGGTTACAGATACGCAGTATTTT. Translating gives CASSTRTGMVTDTQYF. The chain combines TRBV21-1 with TRBJ2-3; the table's D call of TRBD1 was not tested on the DNA. TRBV21-1 has pseudogene status. The CDR3 length is 16 residues.

The CDR3 reads CASSMDRWTAIAFF. As DNA, the CDR3 is TGTGCCAGCAGCATGGACAGGTGGACGGCCATAGCTTTCTTT. V and J are TRBV7-2 and TRBJ1-1; 7 nucleotides line up with TRBD1. CDR1 is SGHTA, CDR2 FQGNSA, per germline. J gave up 10 bases and V 5 bases, and 13 bases lay outside the gene matches. The CDR3 length is 14 residues.

This clonotype was detected a few times. This sequence joins TRBV6-5 and TRBJ1-1; D may be TRBD1 (6 bases). In germline, CDR1 is MNHEY, CDR2 SVGAGI. V was clipped by 0 bases and J by 1 base, with 9 bases between them. The CDR3 is 15 amino acids. CDR3 in DNA: TGTGCCAGCAGTTACTCCCCGGGACAGAACACTGAAGCTTTCTTT. This codes for CASSYSPGQNTEAFF.

This clonotype turned up a few times. This chain connects TRBV7-9 to TRBJ1-4, with a tentative D call TRBD1 (5 bases). Looked up from germline, CDR1 is SEHNR and CDR2 is FQNEAQ (reference sequence). This CDR3 has 12 amino acids. V lost 7 bases to trimming and J lost 6 bases, with 9 bases between them. This CDR3 is CASTRGDEKLFF. DNA for the CDR3: TGTGCCAGCACGCGGGGGGATGAAAAACTGTTTTTT.

The V call is TRBV7-9, the J call TRBJ1-3, with 10 nucleotides matching TRBD1. The length of the CDR3 is 15 residues. With 5 bases clipped from V and 7 bases from J, the junction kept 8 bases outside the gene matches. CDR1 is SEHNR and CDR2 is FQNEAQ in the germline V gene (reference sequence). The CDR3 here is CASSRSRDRGNTIYF. The CDR3 nucleotides read TGTGCCAGCAGCCGGAGCCGGGACAGGGGTAACACCATATATTTT.

This clonotype was picked up a small number of times. The gene calls are TRBV5-6 and TRBJ1-1; D is perhaps TRBD1 (6 bases). Germline CDR1 and CDR2: SGHDT and YYEEEE. The CDR3 runs 15 residues. Trimming pared 4 bases from V and 2 bases from J, leaving 15 bases between. CDR3 amino acids: CASSRQVGVNTEAFF. CDR3 nucleotides: TGTGCCAGCAGCAGACAGGTTGGGGTAAACACTGAAGCTTTCTTT.

The chain uses TRBV12-3 or TRBV12-4 and TRBJ1-1, with TRBD1 identical over 7 bases. The CDR3 sequence is 20 residues long. Unmatched junction bases numbered 21, after V lost 2 bases and J lost 3 bases. The CDR3 region has the DNA TGTGCCAGCAGTTTACGCACCTGGAGGGGGCTAGGCAGGAGCGACACTGAAGCTTTCTTT. As protein: CASSLRTWRGLGRSDTEAFF.

In this sample, this clonotype turned up a few times. The V and J genes are TRBV6-1 and TRBJ1-4, with 11 bases lining up with TRBD1. The CDR3 covers 17 residues. Germline lookup yields CDR1 MNHNS and CDR2 SASEGT. V dropped 8 bases and J dropped 7; count of bases not matched to a gene: 15. The CDR3 nucleotides are TGTGCCAGCGCGCGAAGGACAGGGGGCGCTTATGGTGAAAAACTGTTTTTT. It encodes CASARRTGGAYGEKLFF.

V usage is TRBV4-2 and J usage is TRBJ2-4; the D is unclear. Germline lookup yields CDR1 LGHNA and CDR2 YNFKEQ. This CDR3 has 14 amino acids. The V end lost 3 bases, the J end lost 0 bases, and 6 bases lay between the germline ends. CDR3 sequence reads: CASSQTLAKNIQYF. The CDR3 DNA sequence: TGTGCCAGCAGCCAGACACTAGCCAAAAACATTCAGTACTTC.

V usage is TRBV7-9 and J usage is TRBJ2-7; 12 nucleotides match TRBD2. The junction had 5 bases not matched to a gene; V was cut back by 5 bases and J by 0 bases. Germline assignment: CDR1 SEHNR and CDR2 FQNEAQ (reference sequence). The length of the CDR3 is 16 residues. In DNA, the CDR3 is TGTGCCAGCAGCGGCGGACTAGCGGGGAGCTCCTACGAGCAGTACTTC. It translates to CASSGGLAGSSYEQYF.

The rearrangement links TRBV19 to TRBJ2-6; D not resolved. Trimming cost V 1 base and J 0 bases, with 4 bases left between them. The CDR3 loop spans 15 amino acids. Germline V lookup: CDR1 LNHDA, CDR2 SQIVND (reference sequence). Here the CDR3 reads CASSIGGSGANVLTF. The CDR3 DNA is TGTGCCAGTAGTATAGGGGGCTCTGGGGCCAACGTCCTGACTTTC.

Many counts were recorded for this clonotype. The chain joins TRBV12-3 or TRBV12-4 to TRBJ1-6; D remains ambiguous. This CDR3 region has 13 residues. Trimming took 3 bases from V and 6 from J, leaving 6 bases between them. DNA of the CDR3: TGTGCCAGCAGTTTGAAGATTAATTCACCCCTCCACTTT. Translating it yields CASSLKINSPLHF.

CDR3 region: CASSWTVVSDTQYF. CDR3 coding DNA: TGTGCCAGCAGCTGGACAGTGGTGTCAGATACGCAGTATTTT. The chain is built from TRBV27 and TRBJ2-3, with D possibly being TRBD1 (6 bases). Trimming pared 6 bases from V and 4 bases from J, leaving 14 bases between. CDR1 and CDR2 (germline): MNHEY, SMNVEV (reference sequence). CDR3 length: 14 residues.

This clonotype was picked up many times. V gene TRBV27 combines with J gene TRBJ1-1; D gene ambiguous. The CDR3 runs 16 residues. The germline V gene has CDR1 MNHEY and CDR2 SMNVEV (reference sequence). V dropped 4 bases and J dropped 0 bases, with 15 bases sitting between them. The CDR3 spells CASSSLATPMNTEAFF. CDR3 DNA sequence: TGTGCCAGCAGTTCCCTAGCGACACCAATGAACACTGAAGCTTTCTTT.

There are a few counts of this clonotype. Compared with germline, one end of the junction differs, possibly owing to a read error. This chain uses TRBV10-3 with TRBJ2-1; TRBD2 agrees at 11 bases. This CDR3 region has 12 residues. CDR1 is ENHRY and CDR2 is SYGVKD in the germline V gene. The CDR3 nucleotides are TGTGCCATCACTCCGACTAGCGGGGACCTTCTCTTC. The encoded protein is CAITPTSGDLLF.

CDR3 sequence: CASSQEDTLGFYEAFF. In nucleotides, the CDR3 is TGTGCCAGCAGCCAAGAAGACACACTAGGCTTCTATGAAGCTTTCTTT. This rearrangement joins TRBV4-2 to TRBJ1-1; no definite D call. The V and J ends lost 0 bases and 7 bases respectively, with 18 bases between them. Germline V gene sequence: CDR1 LGHNA, CDR2 YNFKEQ. This CDR3 region has 16 residues.

In this sample, this clonotype turned up a few times. The rearrangement uses TRBV24-1 and TRBJ2-2; TRBD1 agrees at 8 bases. The ends lost 3 bases at V and 2 bases at J; junction bases unmatched: 1. The germline gives CDR1 KGHDR, CDR2 SFDVKD. There are 15 residues in the CDR3. DNA of the CDR3: TGTGCCACCAGTGATGCAGGGGGCAACACCGGGGAGCTGTTTTTT. Protein product: CATSDAGGNTGELFF.

This clonotype appeared a single time. V usage is TRBV4-3 and J usage is TRBJ2-1; TRBD2 is a possible D gene (6 bases). CDR1 is LGHNA, CDR2 YSLEER, per germline. V was shortened by 4 bases and J by 7 bases, with 14 bases between the two germline ends. CDR3 size: 14 residues. This CDR3 is CASSPRERGNEQFF. The CDR3 nucleotides read TGCGCCAGCAGCCCCCGGGAACGGGGGAATGAGCAGTTCTTC.

CDR3 region: CASSRTGGYNEQFF. The CDR3 DNA is TGTGCCAGCAGCCGGACAGGGGGGTACAATGAGCAGTTCTTC. This sequence joins TRBV7-2 and TRBJ2-1; 10 bases fit TRBD1. The CDR3 spans 14 residues. Germline CDR1 reads SGHTA; CDR2 reads FQGNSA. The J segment lost 4 bases and the V segment lost 5 bases, leaving 2 bases of the junction unmatched.

The chain combines TRBV20-1 with TRBJ2-2; D ambiguous. Germline CDR1 reads DFQATT; CDR2 reads SNEGSKA (reference sequence). The CDR3 has 15 residues. V gave up 1 base and J gave up 1 base, with 10 bases separating them. CDR3 coding DNA: TGCAGTGCTAGAGTACGGGCAGGGAACACCGGGGAGCTGTTTTTT. This encodes CSARVRAGNTGELFF.

There are a few counts of this clonotype. This chain links TRBV12-3 or TRBV12-4 with TRBJ1-1; TRBD1 might be the D (5 bases). The CDR3 is made up of 11 amino acids. Trimming stripped 6 bases from V and 8 bases from J, with 10 bases between. This CDR3 reads CASSRVREAFF. The CDR3 DNA reads TGTGCCAGCAGCAGGGTGAGGGAAGCTTTCTTT.

V is TRBV5-5 and J is TRBJ1-5; weak D call: TRBD1 (5 bases). Germline V lookup: CDR1 SGHKS, CDR2 YYEKEE (reference sequence). The length of the CDR3 is 15 residues. V lost 0 bases and J lost 6, with 13 bases in between. The CDR3 loop reads CASSLVLGVGQPQHF. The DNA of the CDR3 is TGTGCCAGCAGCTTGGTCTTGGGGGTGGGTCAGCCCCAGCATTTT.

The table lists this clonotype with a few counts. The CDR3 loop reads CASSENSMGYTEAFF. CDR3 nucleotides: TGTGCCAGCAGTGAAAATTCGATGGGGTACACTGAAGCTTTCTTT. The chain has TRBV2 and TRBJ1-1; D unresolved. V was trimmed by 2 bases and J by 3 bases, leaving 13 bases between them. There are 15 residues in the CDR3. Germline V gene lookup returns CDR1 SNHLY and CDR2 FYNNEI.

The gene calls are TRBV11-2 and TRBJ2-1; 11 nucleotides match TRBD2. Germline loops: CDR1 SGHAT, CDR2 FQNNGV. The ends lost 5 bases at V and 8 bases at J; junction bases unmatched: 8. This CDR3 comprises 15 residues. The CDR3 DNA reads TGTGCCAGCAGCCCCATAGCGGGAGGGGACCATGAGCAGTTCTTC. Its translation is CASSPIAGGDHEQFF.